The next 10 T cell receptor beta chains were all read from a single sample in a study of beta chain features in type 1 diabetes. TCRB transcripts that were expressed got sequenced, as all of the isolated RNA had been reverse transcribed. Clones were read by immunoSEQ multiplex PCR, and TCRdb kept only the in-frame ones, dropping some. Of 900,000 or so clones in the sample, roughly 17% were seen once. Input material: naive CD4+ T cells from blood. The receptors originated from a woman aged 18-29 years in good health.

Note on this clone: The sample holds other DNA sequences that translate to the same CDR3. V gene TRBV7-9 combines with J gene TRBJ1-5; TRBD1 agrees at 7 bases. The germline V gene has CDR1 SEHNR and CDR2 FQNEAQ (reference sequence). V was clipped by 5 bases and J by 2 bases; unmatched bases: 3. This CDR3 is 14 amino acids long. This chain's CDR3 is CASSPGQGNQPQHF. CDR3 DNA: TGTGCCAGCAGCCCAGGACAGGGCAATCAGCCCCAGCATTTT.

The J gene is TRBJ2-6, the V gene TRBV11-1; no clear D gene. V was pared by 1 base and J by 9 bases, with 7 bases between. Per germline, CDR1 SGHAT and CDR2 FQDESV (reference sequence). The CDR3 contains 13 residues. CDR3 residues: CASSLEGGNVLTF. CDR3 bases: TGTGCCAGCAGCTTAGAGGGTGGCAACGTCCTGACTTTC.

The chain's CDR3 is CASSPGGVGETQYF. The DNA of the CDR3 is TGTGCCAGCTCACCAGGTGGAGTAGGGGAGACCCAGTACTTC. The chain employs TRBV18 and TRBJ2-5; D is unclear. The V and J ends lost 2 bases and 5 bases respectively, with 12 bases between them. Germline V CDR1 and CDR2: KGHSH, LQKENI. CDR3 length: 14 amino acids. Looking up the rest from reference TRBV18 and TRBJ2-5 gives the full variable domain: NAGVMQNPRHLVRRRGQEARLRCSPMKGHSHVYWYRQLPEEGLKFMVYLQKENIIDESGMPKERFSAEFPKEGPSILRIQQVVRGDSAAYFCASSPGGVGETQYFGPGTRLLVL.

The chain is built from TRBV4-2 and TRBJ2-4; 15 bases map to TRBD2. The germline CDR1 and CDR2 sequences are LGHNA and YNFKEQ. V shed 0 bases and J 10 bases; nucleotides not matched to a gene: 4. The CDR3 is 16 amino acids. The CDR3 loop is CASSQEGGLAGGIQYF. The CDR3 nucleotides read TGTGCCAGCAGCCAAGAGGGAGGACTAGCGGGAGGGATTCAGTACTTC.

This clone has only a few counts. As DNA, the CDR3 is TGTGCCAGCAGTTACTACGGGAGGCTCGACGAGCAGTACTTC. Its protein is CASSYYGRLDEQYF. V and J are TRBV6-5 and TRBJ2-7; the match to TRBD2 covers 7 bases. CDR3 length equals 14 residues. Germline-derived CDR1 and CDR2 are MNHEY and SVGAGI. With 1 base clipped from V and 5 bases from J, the junction kept 5 bases outside the gene matches.

V is TRBV19 and J is TRBJ2-2, with D perhaps matching TRBD1 (5 bases). CDR1 is LNHDA, CDR2 SQIVND, per germline (reference sequence). The CDR3 has 14 amino acids. V gave up 3 bases and J gave up 3 bases, with 8 bases separating them. CDR3 loop: CASSIQGHTGELFF. DNA of the CDR3: TGTGCCAGTAGTATCCAGGGTCACACCGGGGAGCTGTTTTTT. Supplemented by reference TRBV19 and TRBJ2-2, the full variable domain reads DGGITQSPKYLFRKEGQNVTLSCEQNLNHDAMYWYRQDPGQGLRLIYYSQIVNDFQKGDIAEGYSVSREKKESFPLTVTSAQKNPTAFYLCASSIQGHTGELFFGEGSRLTVL.

CDR3 DNA sequence: TGTGCCAGCACCCCGGGTGCTCTAATCTCCACAGATACGCAGTATTTT. This codes for CASTPGALISTDTQYF. The chain has TRBV21-1 and TRBJ2-3; the table assigns TRBD2, which was not confirmed against the DNA. TRBV21-1 has pseudogene status. This CDR3 region has 16 residues.

The V call is TRBV7-9, the J call TRBJ2-1; possible D gene TRBD1, 5 bases. Germline V gene data show CDR1 as SEHNR and CDR2 as FQNEAQ (reference sequence). Trimming shortened V by 1 base and J by 8 bases, and 15 bases separated the two germline ends. This CDR3 comprises 15 residues. This CDR3 is CASSLGQGFFDEQFF. CDR3 coding DNA: TGTGCCAGCAGCTTAGGGCAGGGCTTTTTCGATGAGCAGTTCTTC. Full variable domain (remainder filled in from reference TRBV7-9 and TRBJ2-1): DTGVSQNPRHKITKRGQNVTFRCDPISEHNRLYWYRQTLGQGPEFLTYFQNEAQLEKSRLLSDRFSAERPKGSFSTLEIQRTEQGDSAMYLCASSLGQGFFDEQFFGPGTRLTVL.

The chain links TRBV7-3 to TRBJ2-3, with a possible D match to TRBD1 (5 bases). V shed 0 bases and J shed 2 bases, with 12 bases lying between them. CDR1 is SGHTA, CDR2 FQGTGA, per germline. The CDR3 is 16 amino acids. The CDR3 is CASSLTFQGNTDTQYF. CDR3 nucleotides: TGTGCCAGCAGCTTAACGTTCCAGGGAAACACAGATACGCAGTATTTT.

This clone was seen a few times. The genes are TRBV6-6 and TRBJ2-1; tentatively, D is TRBD1 (6 bases). CDR3 length: 15 amino acids. The V gene's germline CDR1 is MNHNY and CDR2 SVGAGI (reference sequence). V lost 7 bases to trimming and J lost 6 bases, with 19 bases between them. The CDR3 DNA sequence: TGTGCCAGCACTCAACAGGGAAGGATAGCCAATGAGCAGTTCTTC. This gives the protein CASTQQGRIANEQFF.